The text below deals with one TCR beta chain. The target antigen is unknown. This record belongs to a study of T cell responses to AZD1222 COVID-19 vaccine. Study summary: Pooling was applied to second doses at about 4 or about 12 weeks. General study results and limits: The donor cohort was predominantly white British with a female majority, and clonal diversity may have been underestimated. Increases in Spike-specific TCR breadth and depth were seen after two AZD1222 doses. No repertoire was sampled before or during the peak T cell response, only after it.

Libraries were prepared by immunoSEQ multiplex PCR; TCRdb keeps only in-frame clonotypes and omits some of them. This sample yields about 97,000 clones, of which around 82% are seen a single time; over 15% belongs to the top ten. V gave up 4 bases and J gave up 4 bases; unmatched junction bases: 6. Germline-derived CDR1 and CDR2 are MGHDK and SYGVNS. The CDR3 totals 16 residues. Here the sequenced sample was peripheral blood, taken on day 0 of AZD1222 vaccination. The sequence derives from an adult in good health. The chain carries TRBV25-1 and TRBJ2-2; 10 nucleotides agree with TRBD2. CDR3 protein: CASSALAGAGTGELFF. CDR3 bases: TGTGCCAGCAGTGCTCTAGCGGGGGCGGGCACCGGGGAGCTGTTTTTT.